The 15 T cell receptor beta chains listed next were all sequenced from one sample in a study of blood T cell repertoires in COVID-19. Method: immunoSEQ multiplex PCR; TCRdb's copy keeps in-frame clones and lacks some. The sample carries about 210,000 clones, approximately 80% recorded once. The sequenced sample was peripheral blood. The receptors come from a human donor in a cohort sampled during active COVID-19.

With regard to this clone: Just one base apart from a much larger clone, this may be a read error. Other DNA sequences in the sample encode the same CDR3. The genes are TRBV27 and TRBJ2-7, with 8 bases lining up with TRBD1. The germline gives CDR1 MNHEY, CDR2 SMNVEV (reference sequence). This CDR3 has 14 residues. Losses at the gene ends were 3 bases for V and 0 bases for J; bases not matched to a gene: 1. CDR3 nucleotide sequence: TGTGCCAGCAGTTTGGGGACAGGCTCCTACGAGCAGTACTTC. Translating it yields CASSLGTGSYEQYF.

This clone was recorded many times. This chain links TRBV7-6 with TRBJ1-1; 11 nucleotides match TRBD1. Germline loops: CDR1 SGHVS, CDR2 FNYEAQ. The CDR3 spans 14 residues. With 9 bases clipped from V and 0 bases from J, the junction kept 3 bases outside the gene matches. The DNA for the CDR3 is TGTGCCAGTAGGGACAGGGGGTTGAACACTGAAGCTTTCTTT. Protein sequence: CASRDRGLNTEAFF. The variable domain in full, with the rest retrieved from reference TRBV7-6 and TRBJ1-1, is GAGVSQSPRYKVTKRGQDVALRCDPISGHVSLYWYRQALGQGPEFLTYFNYEAQQDKSGLPNDRFSAERPEGSISTLTIQRTEQRDSAMYRCASRDRGLNTEAFFGQGTRLTVV.

This clone was recorded a few times. The chain has TRBV9 and TRBJ2-3, with 8 positions matching TRBD2. V lost 2 bases and J lost 0; bases outside the gene matches: 5. The CDR3 has 16 amino acids. CDR1 SGDLS and CDR2 YYNGEE come from the germline V gene. The CDR3 sequence: CASSVRPGGSTDTQYF. The CDR3, as DNA: TGTGCCAGCAGCGTGCGGCCGGGAGGGAGCACAGATACGCAGTATTTT.

This clone was recorded once. The chain carries TRBV23-1 and TRBJ2-2; 7 bases agree with TRBD1. TRBV23-1 is labeled an ORF, and its function is uncertain. The J segment lost 0 bases and the V segment lost 3 bases, leaving 10 bases of the junction unmatched. This CDR3 has 18 residues. The DNA of the CDR3 is TGCGCCAGCAGTCACTCCGCAGCCGGGACAGCGAACACCGGGGAGCTGTTTTTT. Amino acids: CASSHSAAGTANTGELFF.

The J gene is TRBJ1-1, the V gene TRBV2; 8 nucleotides match TRBD1. The CDR3 extends over 13 amino acids. The V gene end was trimmed by 5 bases and the J gene end by 4 bases; junction bases not matched to a gene: 3. Germline V gives CDR1 SNHLY, CDR2 FYNNEI. CDR3 sequence (DNA): TGTGCCAGCAGTACTACAGGGGGCACTGAAGCTTTCTTT. It translates to CASSTTGGTEAFF.

At least ten counts were recorded for this clone. The chain has TRBV2 and TRBJ1-6; D gene unclear. From germline, CDR1 is SNHLY and CDR2 FYNNEI. The CDR3 is 13 residues long. V was clipped by 5 bases and J by 5 bases, with 7 bases between them. The CDR3 DNA reads as TGTGCCAGCAGTTCGGAGCATAATTCACCCCTCCACTTT. It codes for CASSSEHNSPLHF.

This clone is a singleton in its sample. The genes are TRBV4-1 and TRBJ2-7; 10 positions agree with TRBD2. After removal of 4 bases from V and 4 bases from J, the junction contained 7 bases not matched to a gene. CDR1 MGHRA and CDR2 YSYEKL come from the germline V gene. The CDR3 is made up of 15 amino acids. The CDR3 here is CASSPIPTSGYEQYF. CDR3 in DNA: TGCGCCAGCAGCCCCATTCCGACTAGCGGGTACGAGCAGTACTTC.

This clone has more than one count but fewer than ten. One end of the junction fails to match germline, which may point to a read error. The chain links TRBV11-2 to TRBJ2-2; D may be TRBD1 (6 bases). CDR1 and CDR2 from the germline V gene are SGHAT and FQNNGV. The CDR3 consists of 15 residues. The CDR3 here is CASSLEGGNTGELFF. The CDR3 bases are TGTGCCAGCAGCCTAGAAGGGGGGAACACCGGGGAGCTGTTTTTT.

The chain employs TRBV5-4 and TRBJ2-3; 8 nucleotides line up with TRBD2. Germline V CDR1 and CDR2: SGHNT, YYREEE (reference sequence). V was pared by 4 bases and J by 7 bases, with 11 bases of the junction left unmatched. The CDR3 is 15 amino acids. The CDR3 sequence is CASSHPLLADHTQYF. CDR3 coding DNA: TGTGCCAGCAGCCATCCGTTACTAGCGGATCATACGCAGTATTTT.

A single count supports this clone. The chain has TRBV29-1 and TRBJ2-1, with 8 positions matching TRBD2. The CDR3 contains 14 residues. Germline CDR1 is SQVTM and CDR2 is ANQGSEA. DNA of the CDR3: TGCAGTTTACGGGAGGGCCTAATCTACAATGAGCAGTTCTTC. It is translated as CSLREGLIYNEQFF.

The chain carries TRBV5-6 and TRBJ2-7; D is perhaps TRBD2 (6 bases). The CDR3 length is 14 residues. Germline lookup yields CDR1 SGHDT and CDR2 YYEEEE. V was trimmed by 2 bases and J by 2 bases, leaving 11 bases between them. Written as DNA, the CDR3 is TGTGCCAGCAGCTTAGAGCTAGCGCCCTACGAGCAGTACTTC. Encoded protein: CASSLELAPYEQYF. The variable domain in full, completed from reference TRBV5-6 and TRBJ2-7, reads DAGVTQSPTHLIKTRGQQVTLRCSPKSGHDTVSWYQQALGQGPQFIFQYYEEEERQRGNFPDRFSGHQFPNYSSELNVNALLLGDSALYLCASSLELAPYEQYFGPGTRLTVT.

V gene TRBV5-5 combines with J gene TRBJ2-1, with D unclear. The V and J ends lost 2 bases and 1 base respectively, with 13 bases between them. Germline CDR1 SGHKS, CDR2 YYEKEE (reference sequence). CDR3 length: 16 residues. The chain's CDR3 is CASSFMSRFSYNEQFF. As DNA, the CDR3 is TGTGCCAGCAGCTTCATGTCGAGGTTTTCCTACAATGAGCAGTTCTTC.

The V gene is TRBV7-2, the J gene TRBJ2-7; TRBD1 is a possible D gene (7 bases). The CDR3 totals 17 residues. V gave up 0 bases and J gave up 4 bases, with 19 bases separating them. Looked up from germline, CDR1 is SGHTA and CDR2 is FQGNSA. The CDR3 loop is CASSLAAMGAGGYEQYF. Written as DNA, the CDR3 is TGTGCCAGCAGCTTAGCCGCGATGGGCGCAGGGGGGTACGAGCAGTACTTC. Together with reference TRBV7-2 and TRBJ2-7, the CDR3 gives the full variable domain: GAGVSQSPSNKVTEKGKDVELRCDPISGHTALYWYRQSLGQGLEFLIYFQGNSAPDKSGLPSDRFSAERTGGSVSTLTIQRTQQEDSAVYLCASSLAAMGAGGYEQYFGPGTRLTVT.

The V call is TRBV6-5, the J call TRBJ2-3; 10 bases map to TRBD2. Germline V gene sequence: CDR1 MNHEY, CDR2 SVGAGI. The CDR3 runs 16 residues. Trimming removed 4 bases from V and 4 bases from J; junction bases left unmatched: 8. As DNA, the CDR3 is TGTGCCAGCAGTTTAGGGCTAGCGGGAGATGCAGATACGCAGTATTTT. As protein: CASSLGLAGDADTQYF.

The count of this clone is one. The chain combines TRBV10-2 with TRBJ2-3, with D maybe TRBD2 (6 bases). The CDR3 loop spans 14 amino acids. CDR1 WSHSY and CDR2 SAAADI come from the germline V gene. Trimming pared 7 bases from V and 1 base from J, leaving 12 bases between. The CDR3 reads CASKIADRTDTQYF. DNA for the CDR3: TGCGCCAGCAAAATAGCGGACCGCACAGATACGCAGTATTTT.